The entry below describes one T cell receptor (beta chain). The data belong to a study of technical replicates of blood from a handful of donors. Germline trimming cut 7 bases from V and 4 bases from J; bases unmatched to any gene: 15. Germline lookup yields CDR1 SGHRS and CDR2 YFSETQ. The CDR3 has 16 amino acids. Only in-frame clones appear in the TCRdb table, and some are missing; sequencing was by immunoSEQ multiplex PCR. This table has approximately 79,000 clones, 95% appearing once. The material sequenced was T cells isolated from PBMCs. The chain recombines TRBV5-1 with TRBJ2-5; TRBD1 agrees at 8 bases. This sequence originates from a human donor in good health. The CDR3 sequence: CASGQGQPPRSETQYF. The CDR3 region has the DNA TGCGCCAGCGGACAGGGACAACCACCGCGGTCAGAGACCCAGTACTTC.